The 31 T cell receptor beta chains given below trace back to one sample, sequenced in a study of blood T cell repertoires in COVID-19. Only in-frame clones appear in the TCRdb table, and some are missing; sequencing was by immunoSEQ multiplex PCR. The data contain about 93,000 clones, around four fifths of them seen just once; the ten biggest clones take up roughly 15%. Sample: peripheral blood. The receptors come from a human donor in a cohort sampled during active COVID-19.

The V and J genes are TRBV23-1 and TRBJ2-2; tentative D call: TRBD1 (6 bases). TRBV23-1 counts as an open reading frame of uncertain function. CDR3 length equals 16 residues. V was shortened by 2 bases and J by 0 bases, with 10 bases between the two germline ends. The CDR3 nucleotides read TGCGCCAGCAGTCAACAGACAGGTACGAACACCGGGGAGCTGTTTTTT. Amino acid sequence: CASSQQTGTNTGELFF.

The count of this clone is one. The chain combines TRBV2 with TRBJ2-1, with D perhaps matching TRBD1 (6 bases). The V gene's germline CDR1 is SNHLY and CDR2 FYNNEI. V lost 4 bases and J lost 7, with 11 bases in between. CDR3 size: 13 residues. The CDR3 sequence is CASSALQGNEQFF. The CDR3 nucleotides are TGTGCCAGCAGTGCCCTACAGGGTAATGAGCAGTTCTTC.

The chain combines TRBV24-1 with TRBJ1-5; TRBD1 agrees at 7 bases. Germline V CDR1 and CDR2: KGHDR, SFDVKD. This CDR3 is built from 13 residues. V shed 9 bases and J 2 bases; nucleotides not matched to a gene: 3. CDR3 sequence: CATSGTGNQPQHF. The CDR3 DNA reads TGTGCCACCTCCGGGACAGGCAATCAGCCCCAGCATTTT.

V gene TRBV19 combines with J gene TRBJ1-3, with 8 bases fitting TRBD1. The V gene's germline CDR1 is LNHDA and CDR2 SQIVND (reference sequence). The CDR3 is made up of 17 amino acids. V lost 6 bases, J lost 0 bases, and 10 bases stayed unmatched. This CDR3 reads CASRSRRGLHSGNTIYF. CDR3 DNA: TGTGCCAGTAGAAGCCGCAGGGGGCTCCACTCTGGAAACACCATATATTTT.

V and J are TRBV29-1 and TRBJ2-1, with 7 nucleotides matching TRBD2. Germline assignment: CDR1 SQVTM and CDR2 ANQGSEA. Trimming at V came to 4 bases and at J to 4 bases, leaving 16 bases not matched to a gene. The CDR3 totals 17 residues. CDR3 nucleotide sequence: TGCAGCGTTGCCATTCAGCGGGGTGGACTAACTTACAATGAGCAGTTCTTC. Translating it yields CSVAIQRGGLTYNEQFF.

This sequence joins TRBV7-6 and TRBJ2-1; 14 bases match TRBD2. The V gene's germline CDR1 is SGHVS and CDR2 FNYEAQ. The length of the CDR3 is 16 residues. J lost 7 bases, V lost 0 bases, and 2 bases had no gene match. The CDR3 coding sequence is TGTGCCAGCAGCTTAGCAGGGACTAGCGGGAGAAATGAGCAGTTCTTC. This encodes CASSLAGTSGRNEQFF.

Only one count was recorded for this clone. This chain links TRBV9 with TRBJ2-7; 10 positions agree with TRBD1. V gave up 3 bases and J gave up 5 bases; unmatched junction bases: 8. The CDR3 is made up of 15 amino acids. Looked up from germline, CDR1 is SGDLS and CDR2 is YYNGEE. CDR3 DNA: TGTGCCAGCAGCGCTAGGACAGGGGGAATAGACGAGCAGTACTTC. Translated: CASSARTGGIDEQYF.

V is TRBV7-9 and J is TRBJ2-7; a weak D match, TRBD2 (5 bases). Looked up from germline, CDR1 is SEHNR and CDR2 is FQNEAQ (reference sequence). The V and J ends lost 5 bases and 3 bases respectively, with 14 bases between them. The CDR3 is 14 residues long. Here the CDR3 reads CASSPGISDYEQYF. The CDR3 nucleotides are TGTGCCAGCAGCCCAGGTATTAGCGACTACGAGCAGTACTTC.

The rearrangement links TRBV6-5 to TRBJ2-3, with D unclear. V was shortened by 6 bases and J by 1 base, with 8 bases between the two germline ends. CDR1 and CDR2 from the germline V gene are MNHEY and SVGAGI. The CDR3 length is 13 residues. This CDR3 reads CASSLIRTDTQYF. The CDR3 nucleotides are TGTGCCAGCAGCTTAATCCGCACAGATACGCAGTATTTT.

This clone appeared once. J is TRBJ1-5 and V is TRBV24-1, with D possibly TRBD1 on 6 matching bases. V lost 7 bases, J lost 4 bases, and 10 bases lay in between. The germline V gene encodes CDR1 KGHDR and CDR2 SFDVKD. This CDR3 comprises 13 residues. The CDR3 DNA reads as TGTGCCACCAGGGGGGCAGCTAATCAGCCCCAGCATTTT. Translation: CATRGAANQPQHF.

In this sample, this clone turned up once. The rearrangement joins TRBV10-3 to TRBJ1-1, with no clear D. The CDR3 covers 14 residues. V was shortened by 9 bases and J by 2 bases, with 16 bases between the two germline ends. Per the germline V gene, CDR1 is ENHRY and CDR2 is SYGVKD. CDR3 nucleotide sequence: TGTGCCATTAGACCCGTCGGGTATAACACTGAAGCTTTCTTT. This sequence encodes CAIRPVGYNTEAFF.

The chain links TRBV20-1 to TRBJ2-1; possibly TRBD2 for D (5 bases). Germline values: CDR1 DFQATT, CDR2 SNEGSKA (reference sequence). Trimming removed 5 bases from V and 6 bases from J, with 8 bases in between. This CDR3 comprises 11 residues. The CDR3 loop reads CSAPDFNEQFF. In DNA form, the CDR3 reads TGCAGTGCTCCGGACTTCAATGAGCAGTTCTTC.

Worth noting for this clone: This sample also contains other DNA sequences that code for the same CDR3. The CDR3 protein is CASSVGQNYGYTF. CDR3 coding DNA: TGTGCCAGCAGTGTAGGACAGAACTATGGCTACACCTTC. This sequence joins TRBV2 and TRBJ1-2, with D possibly matching TRBD1 (6 bases). Trimming stripped 4 bases from V and 2 bases from J, with 8 bases between. The CDR3 consists of 13 residues. CDR1 SNHLY and CDR2 FYNNEI come from the germline V gene.

A few counts support this clone. V is TRBV20-1 and J is TRBJ1-1; the D gene is possibly TRBD1 (5 bases). CDR1 DFQATT and CDR2 SNEGSKA come from the germline V gene (reference sequence). V lost 3 bases to trimming and J lost 4 bases, with 18 bases between them. The CDR3 is 15 amino acids. Here the CDR3 DNA reads TGCAGTGCTAGTAGAAGGGGTTTTTCTAGCACTGAAGCTTTCTTT. The encoded protein is CSASRRGFSSTEAFF.

The genes are TRBV30 and TRBJ2-1; the D is unclear. CDR3 length: 12 amino acids. V gave up 0 bases and J gave up 8 bases, with 8 bases separating them. Germline CDR1 GTSNPN, CDR2 SVGIG (reference sequence). CDR3 sequence: CAWSVQSDEQFF. DNA for the CDR3: TGTGCCTGGAGTGTACAGTCTGATGAGCAGTTCTTC. Variable domain in full (rest from reference TRBV30 and TRBJ2-1): SQTIHQWPATLVQPVGSPLSLECTVEGTSNPNLYWYRQAAGRGLQLLFYSVGIGQISSEVPQNLSASRPQDRQFILSSKKLLLSDSGFYLCAWSVQSDEQFFGPGTRLTVL.

This chain joins TRBV29-1 and TRBJ1-5; TRBD1 aligns across 8 bases. Germline lookup yields CDR1 SQVTM and CDR2 ANQGSEA. The junction had 10 bases not matched to a gene; V was cut back by 6 bases and J by 6 bases. The CDR3 extends over 14 amino acids. The CDR3 sequence: CSVLIGTGSQPQHF. In DNA form, the CDR3 reads TGCAGCGTCCTCATTGGGACAGGATCTCAGCCCCAGCATTTT.

This chain links TRBV14 with TRBJ1-5; D ambiguous. The CDR3 is 13 residues long. Trimming stripped 2 bases from V and 4 bases from J, with 6 bases between. From germline, CDR1 is SGHDN and CDR2 FVKESK. The DNA of the CDR3 is TGTGCCAGCAGCCAACACTTGAATCAGCCCCAGCATTTT. This codes for CASSQHLNQPQHF. Filled out from reference TRBV14 and TRBJ1-5, the complete variable domain reads EAGVTQFPSHSVIEKGQTVTLRCDPISGHDNLYWYRRVMGKEIKFLLHFVKESKQDESGMPNNRFLAERTGGTYSTLKVQPAELEDSGVYFCASSQHLNQPQHFGDGTRLSIL.

The chain carries TRBV7-2 and TRBJ2-5, with 10 bases identical to TRBD2. The V gene end was trimmed by 4 bases and the J gene end by 3 bases; junction bases not matched to a gene: 2. Germline V lookup: CDR1 SGHTA, CDR2 FQGNSA. The CDR3 covers 14 residues. The CDR3 protein is CASSSLAGEETQYF. As DNA, the CDR3 is TGTGCCAGCAGCTCTCTAGCGGGAGAAGAGACCCAGTACTTC.

V usage is TRBV7-9 and J usage is TRBJ2-1; 8 positions agree with TRBD1. V lost 1 base and J lost 9; bases outside the gene matches: 11. The CDR3 runs to 16 residues. Germline V gives CDR1 SEHNR, CDR2 FQNEAQ (reference sequence). The CDR3 DNA is TGTGCCAGCAGCTTAGGAGGGACAGGCACTTTAAGTGAGCAGTTCTTC. Encoded protein: CASSLGGTGTLSEQFF.

The chain has TRBV9 and TRBJ1-4; 9 positions agree with TRBD1. The CDR3 runs 13 residues. Trimming cost V 9 bases and J 4 bases; bases outside gene matches: 4. Germline lookup yields CDR1 SGDLS and CDR2 YYNGEE. The CDR3, as DNA: TGTGCCACCCTGACAGGGGGTAATGAAAAACTGTTTTTT. Its protein is CATLTGGNEKLFF.

In this sample, this clone turned up a few times. The chain recombines TRBV30 with TRBJ1-5; D unresolved. Deletions cut 1 base from V and 3 bases from J, with 4 bases between. Germline CDR1 GTSNPN, CDR2 SVGIG (reference sequence). CDR3 length: 12 residues. The CDR3 loop reads CAWSDFNQPQHF. In nucleotides, the CDR3 is TGTGCCTGGAGTGACTTCAATCAGCCCCAGCATTTT. Full variable domain (rest looked up from reference TRBV30 and TRBJ1-5): SQTIHQWPATLVQPVGSPLSLECTVEGTSNPNLYWYRQAAGRGLQLLFYSVGIGQISSEVPQNLSASRPQDRQFILSSKKLLLSDSGFYLCAWSDFNQPQHFGDGTRLSIL.

This chain joins TRBV6-5 and TRBJ2-7, with 9 bases lining up with TRBD2. Germline assignment: CDR1 MNHEY and CDR2 SVGAGI. Trimming at V came to 0 bases and at J to 3 bases, leaving 3 bases not matched to a gene. The length of the CDR3 is 15 residues. Written as DNA, the CDR3 is TGTGCCAGCAGTTACTCGAGTAGCGGGGGCTACGAGCAGTACTTC. This translates into CASSYSSSGGYEQYF.

Note on this clone: This same CDR3 is encoded by further DNA sequences in the sample. J is TRBJ1-2 and V is TRBV3-1 (or the pseudogene TRBV3-2); 9 bases are a match to TRBD1. The CDR3 covers 16 residues. J was trimmed by 4 bases and V by 2 bases; bases with no gene match: 8. CDR1 and CDR2 from the germline V gene are LGHDT and YNNKEL (reference sequence). The chain's CDR3 is CASSQTGTGRGYGYTF. For the CDR3, the DNA is TGTGCCAGCAGCCAAACCGGGACAGGGCGAGGCTATGGCTACACCTTC.

The J gene is TRBJ2-3, the V gene TRBV5-6, with unresolved D. This CDR3 region has 13 residues. Germline V gene sequence: CDR1 SGHDT, CDR2 YYEEEE. The V gene lost 6 bases and the J gene lost 5 bases, with 13 bases spanning the gap. CDR3 loop: CASNSGYGDTQYF. Here the CDR3 DNA reads TGTGCCAGCAATTCAGGATATGGAGATACGCAGTATTTT.

The chain uses TRBV5-6 and TRBJ1-2; 7 bases match TRBD1. V lost 3 bases, J lost 6 bases, and 20 bases stayed unmatched. The CDR3 is 18 residues long. Per germline, CDR1 SGHDT and CDR2 YYEEEE. CDR3 residues: CASSWGPGQRPLTHGYTF. The CDR3 nucleotides read TGTGCCAGCAGCTGGGGCCCGGGACAGAGACCCTTGACGCATGGCTACACCTTC.

The chain carries TRBV5-1 and TRBJ2-2; perhaps TRBD1 as D (5 bases). Trimming removed 0 bases at V and 6 bases at J, with 15 bases between. The CDR3 is 16 amino acids. The germline CDR1 and CDR2 sequences are SGHRS and YFSETQ. The CDR3 loop reads CASSLGGGEGAGELFF. The CDR3 DNA sequence: TGCGCCAGCAGCTTGGGTGGCGGCGAAGGGGCCGGGGAGCTGTTTTTT.

For the CDR3, the DNA is TGTGCCAGCAGACCGGCCTTTTTACAGGGGGGAACCTACAATGAGCAGTTCTTC. This encodes CASRPAFLQGGTYNEQFF. V usage is TRBV28 and J usage is TRBJ2-1, with 8 bases that match TRBD1. The germline V gene encodes CDR1 MDHEN and CDR2 SYDVKM. The J segment lost 2 bases and the V segment lost 6 bases, leaving 15 bases of the junction unmatched. The CDR3 length is 18 residues.

The gene calls are TRBV19 and TRBJ1-2; 10 nucleotides line up with TRBD1. V dropped 4 bases and J dropped 4; count of bases not matched to a gene: 6. This CDR3 spans 15 amino acids. Germline V gene sequence: CDR1 LNHDA, CDR2 SQIVND (reference sequence). The CDR3 sequence is CASSNPGQGTYGYTF. The CDR3 coding sequence is TGTGCCAGTAGTAATCCGGGACAGGGGACCTATGGCTACACCTTC. Using reference TRBV19 and TRBJ1-2 for the parts outside the CDR3, the full variable domain is DGGITQSPKYLFRKEGQNVTLSCEQNLNHDAMYWYRQDPGQGLRLIYYSQIVNDFQKGDIAEGYSVSREKKESFPLTVTSAQKNPTAFYLCASSNPGQGTYGYTFGSGTRLTVV.

V and J are TRBV28 and TRBJ2-7; 8 bases map to TRBD2. V shed 4 bases and J 4 bases; nucleotides not matched to a gene: 6. This CDR3 contains 14 residues. CDR1 MDHEN and CDR2 SYDVKM come from the germline V gene. The CDR3 sequence: CASSSGGPVYEQYF. The CDR3 region has the DNA TGTGCCAGCAGTTCGGGGGGGCCTGTTTACGAGCAGTACTTC. Full variable domain (outside the CDR3, taken from reference TRBV28 and TRBJ2-7): DVKVTQSSRYLVKRTGEKVFLECVQDMDHENMFWYRQDPGLGLRLIYFSYDVKMKEKGDIPEGYSVSREKKERFSLILESASTNQTSMYLCASSSGGPVYEQYFGPGTRLTVT.

This sequence joins TRBV12-3 or TRBV12-4 and TRBJ1-4, with D unresolved. The germline V and J ends were trimmed by 1 base and 10 bases, with 10 bases remaining between them. The CDR3 covers 13 residues. CDR3 sequence: CASSLGSGRKLFF. The CDR3 nucleotides are TGTGCCAGCAGTTTAGGGTCAGGTCGAAAACTGTTTTTT.

The V and J genes are TRBV18 and TRBJ1-1, with a possible D match to TRBD1 (5 bases). The germline V gene encodes CDR1 KGHSH and CDR2 LQKENI. Trimming pared 5 bases from V and 0 bases from J, leaving 13 bases between. This CDR3 spans 15 amino acids. The CDR3 here is CASSVREVLNTEAFF. The CDR3 nucleotides read TGTGCCAGCTCAGTCAGGGAAGTCCTGAACACTGAAGCTTTCTTT.